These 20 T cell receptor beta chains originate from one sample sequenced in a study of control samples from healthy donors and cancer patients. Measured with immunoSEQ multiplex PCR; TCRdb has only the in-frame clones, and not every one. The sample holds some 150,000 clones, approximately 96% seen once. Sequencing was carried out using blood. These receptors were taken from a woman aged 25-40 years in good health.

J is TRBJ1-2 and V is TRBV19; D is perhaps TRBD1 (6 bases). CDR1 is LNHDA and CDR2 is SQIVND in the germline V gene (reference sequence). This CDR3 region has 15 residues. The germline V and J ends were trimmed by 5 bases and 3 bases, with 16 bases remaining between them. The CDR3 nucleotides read TGTGCCAGTAGTCTACAGACAGGTGTTTACTATGGCTACACCTTC. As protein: CASSLQTGVYYGYTF.

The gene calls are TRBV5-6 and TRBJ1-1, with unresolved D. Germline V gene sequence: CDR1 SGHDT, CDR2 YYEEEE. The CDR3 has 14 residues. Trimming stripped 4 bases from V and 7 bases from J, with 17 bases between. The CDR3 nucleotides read TGTGCCAGCAGCCGGGCGGGTGGGCTAGGTGAAGCTTTCTTT. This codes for CASSRAGGLGEAFF.

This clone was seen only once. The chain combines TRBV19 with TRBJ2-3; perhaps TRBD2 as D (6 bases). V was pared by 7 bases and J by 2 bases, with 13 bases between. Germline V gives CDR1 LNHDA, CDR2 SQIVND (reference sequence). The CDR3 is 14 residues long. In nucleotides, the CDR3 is TGTGCCAGTACCCTGACTAGTTCCACAGATACGCAGTATTTT. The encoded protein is CASTLTSSTDTQYF.

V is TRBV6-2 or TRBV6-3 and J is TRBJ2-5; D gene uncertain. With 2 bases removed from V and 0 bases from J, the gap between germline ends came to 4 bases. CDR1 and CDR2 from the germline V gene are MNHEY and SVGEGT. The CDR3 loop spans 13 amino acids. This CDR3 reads CASSYNNQETQYF. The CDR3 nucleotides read TGTGCCAGCAGTTACAATAACCAAGAGACCCAGTACTTC.

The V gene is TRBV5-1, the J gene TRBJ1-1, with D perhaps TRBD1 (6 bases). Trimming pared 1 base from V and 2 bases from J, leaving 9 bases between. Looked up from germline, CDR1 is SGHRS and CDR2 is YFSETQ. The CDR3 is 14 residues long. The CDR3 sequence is CASSLTGFNTEAFF. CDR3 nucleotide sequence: TGCGCCAGCAGCTTGACAGGGTTTAACACTGAAGCTTTCTTT.

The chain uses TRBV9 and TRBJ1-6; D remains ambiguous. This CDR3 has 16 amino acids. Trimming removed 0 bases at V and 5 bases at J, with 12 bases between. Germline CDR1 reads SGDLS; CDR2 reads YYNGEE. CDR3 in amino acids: CASSVENAHHNSPLHF. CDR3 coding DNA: TGTGCCAGCAGCGTAGAAAATGCCCACCATAATTCACCCCTCCACTTT.

Written as DNA, the CDR3 is TGTGCCAGCAGCTTAGAAGGTGCTAGCGGAGCAGGTTGGGAGACCCAGTACTTC. Translated: CASSLEGASGAGWETQYF. The rearrangement uses TRBV7-9 and TRBJ2-5; TRBD2 matches 7 bases. The CDR3 sequence is 18 residues long. Germline CDR1 is SEHNR and CDR2 is FQNEAQ (reference sequence). After removal of 1 base from V and 5 bases from J, the junction contained 16 bases not matched to a gene.

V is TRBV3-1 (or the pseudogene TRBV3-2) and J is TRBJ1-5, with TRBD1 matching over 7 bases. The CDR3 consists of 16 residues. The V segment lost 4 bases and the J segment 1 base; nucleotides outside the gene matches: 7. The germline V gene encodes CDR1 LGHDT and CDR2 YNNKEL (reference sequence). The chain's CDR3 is CASSRTPGQSNQPQHF. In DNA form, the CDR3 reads TGTGCCAGCAGCCGAACCCCGGGACAGAGCAATCAGCCCCAGCATTTT.

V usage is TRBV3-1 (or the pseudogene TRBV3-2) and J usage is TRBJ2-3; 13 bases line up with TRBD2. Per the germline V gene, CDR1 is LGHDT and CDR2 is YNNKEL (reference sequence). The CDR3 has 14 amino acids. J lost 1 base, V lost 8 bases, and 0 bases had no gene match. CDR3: CASGTSGGTDTQYF. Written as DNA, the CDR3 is TGTGCCAGCGGGACTAGCGGGGGCACAGATACGCAGTATTTT.

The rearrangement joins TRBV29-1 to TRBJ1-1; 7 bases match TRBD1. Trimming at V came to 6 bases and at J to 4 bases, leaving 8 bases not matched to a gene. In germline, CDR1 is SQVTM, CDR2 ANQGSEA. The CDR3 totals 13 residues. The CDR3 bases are TGCAGCGTGGCAAGGGGGCTGATCACTGAAGCTTTCTTT. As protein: CSVARGLITEAFF.

CDR3: CASSLGGADTQYF. CDR3 in DNA: TGCGCCAGCAGCTTGGGTGGGGCAGATACGCAGTATTTT. V gene TRBV5-1 combines with J gene TRBJ2-3; no clear D gene. Germline CDR1 is SGHRS and CDR2 is YFSETQ. This CDR3 is built from 13 residues. V was clipped by 0 bases and J by 4 bases, with 6 bases between them.

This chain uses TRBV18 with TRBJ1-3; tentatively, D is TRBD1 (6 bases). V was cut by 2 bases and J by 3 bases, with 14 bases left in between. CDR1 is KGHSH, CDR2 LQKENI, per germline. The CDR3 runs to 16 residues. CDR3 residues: CASSPEAGVDGNTIYF. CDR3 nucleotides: TGTGCCAGCTCACCAGAGGCAGGGGTAGATGGAAACACCATATATTTT. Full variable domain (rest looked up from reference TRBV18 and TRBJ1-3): NAGVMQNPRHLVRRRGQEARLRCSPMKGHSHVYWYRQLPEEGLKFMVYLQKENIIDESGMPKERFSAEFPKEGPSILRIQQVVRGDSAAYFCASSPEAGVDGNTIYFGEGSWLTVV.

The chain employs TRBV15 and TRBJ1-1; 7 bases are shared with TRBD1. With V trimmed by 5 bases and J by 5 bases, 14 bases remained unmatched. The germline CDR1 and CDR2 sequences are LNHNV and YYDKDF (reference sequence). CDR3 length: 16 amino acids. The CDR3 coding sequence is TGTGCCACCAGCCCGCCGGGGGCAGGGGGAAGGACTGAAGCTTTCTTT. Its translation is CATSPPGAGGRTEAFF.

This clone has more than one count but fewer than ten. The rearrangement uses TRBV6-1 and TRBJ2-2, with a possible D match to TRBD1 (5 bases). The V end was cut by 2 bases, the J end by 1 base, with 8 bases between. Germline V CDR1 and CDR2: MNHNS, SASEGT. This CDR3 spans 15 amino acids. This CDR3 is CASSEFTGNTGELFF. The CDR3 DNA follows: TGTGCCAGCAGTGAATTCACAGGGAACACCGGGGAGCTGTTTTTT.

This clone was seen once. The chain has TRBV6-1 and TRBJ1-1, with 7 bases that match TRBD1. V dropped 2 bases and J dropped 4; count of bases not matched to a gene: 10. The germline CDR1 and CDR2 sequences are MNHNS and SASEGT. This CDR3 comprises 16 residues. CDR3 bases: TGTGCCAGCAGTGAAACACAGGGGCCCTTGGGCACTGAAGCTTTCTTT. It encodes CASSETQGPLGTEAFF.

CDR3 loop: CASSDGGGGVLNSPLHF. The CDR3, as DNA: TGTGCCAGCAGTGACGGTGGTGGAGGGGTACTTAATTCACCCCTCCACTTT. The chain joins TRBV6-1 to TRBJ1-6; possibly TRBD1 for D (5 bases). CDR3 length: 17 residues. CDR1 and CDR2 from the germline V gene are MNHNS and SASEGT. The V gene lost 3 bases and the J gene lost 6 bases, with 18 bases spanning the gap.

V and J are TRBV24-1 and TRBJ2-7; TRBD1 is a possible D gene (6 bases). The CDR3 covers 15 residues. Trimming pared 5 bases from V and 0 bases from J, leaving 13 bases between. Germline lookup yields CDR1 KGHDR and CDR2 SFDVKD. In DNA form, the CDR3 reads TGTGCCACCAGTGGGCCCCCAGGGGTCTCCTACGAGCAGTACTTC. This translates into CATSGPPGVSYEQYF.

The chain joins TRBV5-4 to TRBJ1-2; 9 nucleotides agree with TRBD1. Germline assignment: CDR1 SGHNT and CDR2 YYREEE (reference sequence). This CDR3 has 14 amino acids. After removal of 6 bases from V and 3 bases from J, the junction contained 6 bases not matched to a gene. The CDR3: CASMRTGEHYGYTF. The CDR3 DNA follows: TGTGCCAGCATGCGGACAGGGGAGCACTATGGCTACACCTTC.

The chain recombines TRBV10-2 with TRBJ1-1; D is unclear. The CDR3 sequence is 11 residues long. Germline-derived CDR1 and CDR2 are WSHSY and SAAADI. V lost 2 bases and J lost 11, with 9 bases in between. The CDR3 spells CASSEGVLAFF. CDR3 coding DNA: TGCGCCAGCAGTGAGGGGGTTCTGGCTTTCTTT.

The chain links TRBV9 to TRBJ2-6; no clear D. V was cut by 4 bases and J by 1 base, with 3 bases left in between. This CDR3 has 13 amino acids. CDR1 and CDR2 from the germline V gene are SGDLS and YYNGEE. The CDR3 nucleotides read TGTGCCAGCAGCCGTTCTGGGGCCAACGTCCTGACTTTC. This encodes CASSRSGANVLTF.